This T cell receptor beta chain was identified in a study of PD-1 blockade in mismatch repair-deficient tumors. The ends lost 3 bases at V and 4 bases at J; junction bases unmatched: 17. The CDR3 sequence is 19 residues long. Germline assignment: CDR1 KGHSH and CDR2 LQKENI. The repertoire was sequenced with immunoSEQ multiplex PCR; TCRdb's copy has only in-frame clones and lacks some. The sample carries around 40,000 clones, about 88% recorded once. This chain links TRBV18 with TRBJ2-1, with TRBD2 identical over 8 bases. Source: peripheral blood, taken 76 weeks after starting pembrolizumab. The sequence came from an adult with mismatch repair-deficient cancer. Here the CDR3 reads CASSPPPLAGPRSYNEQFF. Here the CDR3 DNA reads TGTGCCAGCTCACCGCCGCCCTTAGCGGGGCCAAGGTCTTACAATGAGCAGTTCTTC.